This TCR beta chain derives from a study of blood T cell repertoires in COVID-19. For the study at large: Whether acute or convalescent, the COVID-19 samples came from the United States, Italy and Spain.

In this sample, this clone turned up a few times. The assay was immunoSEQ multiplex PCR, and TCRdb's table has in-frame clones only and misses some. The sample carries approximately 120,000 clones, about three quarters recorded once. The CDR3 covers 15 residues. V gave up 3 bases and J gave up 2 bases, with 14 bases separating them. Germline lookup yields CDR1 LNHDA and CDR2 SQIVND (reference sequence). The chain employs TRBV19 and TRBJ2-7, with a weak D call TRBD2 (7 bases). Sequenced material: peripheral blood. The receptor was derived from a human donor in a cohort sampled during active or convalescent COVID-19. CDR3 nucleotide sequence: TGTGCCAGTAGTATTAATGTCGGGGGGCCCTACGAGCAGTACTTC. It encodes CASSINVGGPYEQYF. Combining the CDR3 with reference TRBV19 and TRBJ2-7 gives the whole variable domain DGGITQSPKYLFRKEGQNVTLSCEQNLNHDAMYWYRQDPGQGLRLIYYSQIVNDFQKGDIAEGYSVSREKKESFPLTVTSAQKNPTAFYLCASSINVGGPYEQYFGPGTRLTVT.